Listed below are T cell receptor beta chains from one sample, sequenced in a study of blood T cells in healthy people across ages. In TCRdb, the 5' RACE reads were re-called with MiXCR into one record per CDR3 protein. The table includes fewer than 900,000 distinct CDR3 sequences, roughly 47% detected once. Sequencing was performed on blood. These receptors all stem from a woman aged 60-75 years in good health. CDR3s leave out the opening cysteine and the closing phenylalanine or tryptophan.

v_gene	j_gene	CDR3aa
TRBV28	TRBJ2-1	ASTEASSYNEQF
TRBV20-1	TRBJ2-3	SASPGADTQY
TRBV2	-	ASLEKSSYNEQY
TRBV3-1	TRBJ1-2	ASSPETANYGYT
TRBV9	TRBJ1-4	ASSAEGGATNEKLF
TRBV4-2	TRBJ2-3	ANSQATSGHTDTQY
TRBV7-9	TRBJ1-2	ASSPGTGDLYGYT
TRBV20-1	TRBJ2-1	SARARGGTHNEQF
TRBV6-5	TRBJ2-1	ASSHRPSSYNEQF
TRBV29-1	TRBJ1-6	SVTQGEGSPLH
TRBV7-2	TRBJ1-1	ASSRKWGKMVGAGNTEAF
TRBV20-1	-	SARGGLAGVYEQY
TRBV6-1	TRBJ2-3	ASSQSSGGSSTDTQY
TRBV27	TRBJ2-3	ASSPTRQGHTDTQY
TRBV18	TRBJ2-7	ASSPTTGEAY
TRBV2	TRBJ2-1	ASRGTSGSIPYNEQF
TRBV7-2	-	ASSSGKGYPEQY